These T cell receptor beta chains were read from a single sample in a study of blood T cell repertoires in COVID-19. The data were produced by immunoSEQ multiplex PCR, yet TCRdb's version contains in-frame clones alone and is incomplete. Of 88,000 or so clones listed, more than 65% were seen once; the top ten hold about 12%. What was sequenced was peripheral blood. The source of these receptors is a man older than 75 with acute or convalescent COVID-19. CDR3s include the opening cysteine and the closing phenylalanine or tryptophan. Each record gives: V gene, J gene, clone size, D gene, CDR3 protein, CDR3 DNA. D genes are given only for firm matches. Clone size is given for some rows only: seen once, a few or many times, or a class if the clone is expanded.

TRBV7-9	TRBJ2-7	.	TRBD1	CASSYGQGADEQYF	TGTGCCAGCAGCTATGGACAGGGGGCCGACGAGCAGTACTTC
TRBV4-1	TRBJ2-3	.	TRBD1	CASSQPSGQGKRDTQYF	TGCGCCAGCAGCCAACCATCGGGACAGGGGAAAAGGGATACGCAGTATTTT
TRBV3-1/TRBV3-2	TRBJ1-3	.	TRBD1	CASSQGRTGSGNTIYF	TGTGCCAGCAGCCAAGGGCGGACAGGGAGCGGAAACACCATATATTTT
TRBV19	TRBJ1-1	few	.	CASSTGANTEAFF	TGTGCCAGTAGTACAGGGGCGAACACTGAAGCTTTCTTT
TRBV2	TRBJ2-1	.	.	CASSEDNRPTGEQFF	TGTGCCAGCAGTGAAGACAACAGGCCGACGGGTGAGCAGTTCTTC
TRBV5-5	TRBJ1-5	.	.	CASSFLPGVPLNQPQHF	TGTGCCAGCAGCTTTCTTCCAGGGGTCCCCCTAAATCAGCCCCAGCATTTT
TRBV7-8	TRBJ1-6	.	.	CASSSGINSPLHF	TGTGCCAGCAGCTCGGGGATTAATTCACCCCTCCACTTT
TRBV7-6	TRBJ2-5	.	TRBD2	CASSLLAGRQETQYF	TGTGCCAGCAGCTTACTAGCGGGGCGACAAGAGACCCAGTACTTC
TRBV7-3	TRBJ2-7	.	TRBD1	CASSFDRGEQEQYF	TGTGCCAGCAGCTTTGACAGGGGTGAACAAGAGCAGTACTTC
TRBV19	TRBJ1-4	.	.	CASSKVGLTGPNEKLFF	TGTGCCAGTAGTAAAGTGGGGCTTACAGGACCTAATGAAAAACTGTTTTTT
TRBV27	TRBJ2-4	.	TRBD1	CASSSVGQGIRNIQYF	TGTGCCAGCAGCTCCGTGGGACAGGGAATCAGAAACATTCAGTACTTC
TRBV3-1/TRBV3-2	TRBJ2-7	few	.	CASSQGRLGRVRHEQYF	TGTGCCAGCAGCCAAGGACGGCTGGGCAGGGTTCGCCACGAGCAGTACTTC
TRBV20-1	TRBJ2-5	.	.	CSASSGNQETQYF	TGCAGTGCTAGTTCCGGGAACCAAGAGACCCAGTACTTC
TRBV11-2	TRBJ1-4	.	.	CASSLRYGSEKLFF	TGTGCCAGCAGCCTTCGTTACGGGAGTGAAAAACTGTTTTTT
TRBV5-1	TRBJ1-5	.	.	CASSSSPNQPQHF	TGCGCCAGCAGCTCCAGTCCCAATCAGCCCCAGCATTTT
TRBV10-1	TRBJ1-2	.	.	CASSGNGYGYTF	TGCGCCAGCAGTGGCAACGGGTATGGCTACACCTTC
TRBV3-1/TRBV3-2	TRBJ2-1	.	TRBD2	CASSQGTSGGAYNEQFF	TGTGCCAGCAGCCAGGGGACTAGCGGGGGCGCCTACAATGAGCAGTTCTTC
TRBV11-2	TRBJ2-2	.	TRBD1	CASSFGRGRGGELFF	TGTGCCAGCAGCTTTGGTAGGGGGCGAGGCGGGGAGCTGTTTTTT
TRBV19	TRBJ1-6	.	.	CASSITGSSYNSPLHF	TGTGCCAGTAGTATTACGGGGAGCTCCTATAATTCACCCCTCCACTTT
TRBV5-8	TRBJ1-3	.	.	CASTVANGNTIYF	TGTGCCAGCACCGTCGCTAATGGAAACACCATATATTTT
TRBV24-1	TRBJ2-3	.	TRBD1	CATSDPGTATDTQYF	TGTGCCACCAGTGACCCTGGGACAGCGACAGATACGCAGTATTTT
TRBV6-5	TRBJ2-5	.	.	CASGGAGVGETQYF	TGTGCCAGCGGGGGGGCCGGGGTGGGTGAGACCCAGTACTTC
TRBV7-6	TRBJ1-1	.	.	CASSRPQGVTEAFF	TGTGCCAGCAGCCGCCCACAGGGAGTCACTGAAGCTTTCTTT
TRBV3-1/TRBV3-2	TRBJ1-1	.	.	CASSPYGEGGNTEAFF	TGTGCCAGCAGCCCCTACGGGGAAGGGGGGAACACTGAAGCTTTCTTT
TRBV3-1/TRBV3-2	TRBJ1-4	.	.	CASSQVTATNEKLFF	TGTGCCAGCAGCCAAGTCACTGCAACTAATGAAAAACTGTTTTTT
TRBV2	TRBJ1-3	once	.	CASRPDRVSGNTIYF	TGTGCCAGCAGGCCGGACAGAGTTTCTGGAAACACCATATATTTT
TRBV18	TRBJ2-7	.	.	CASSPSDRGSYEQYF	TGTGCCAGCTCACCAAGCGATCGGGGCTCCTACGAGCAGTACTTC
TRBV6-5	TRBJ1-1	once	.	CASRQQGNTEAFF	TGTGCCAGCAGACAACAGGGGAACACTGAAGCTTTCTTT
TRBV4-1	TRBJ1-5	.	TRBD1	CASSQDGDGQAHQPQHF	TGCGCCAGCAGCCAAGACGGGGACGGACAGGCCCATCAGCCCCAGCATTTT
TRBV19	TRBJ1-5	.	.	CASSSGFNQPQHF	TGTGCCAGTAGTTCAGGGTTCAATCAGCCCCAGCATTTT
TRBV5-6	TRBJ1-2	.	.	CASSLVPVNYGYTF	TGTGCCAGCAGCTTGGTTCCCGTTAATTATGGCTACACCTTC
TRBV10-2	TRBJ1-1	.	.	CATGQMNTEAFF	TGCGCCACCGGACAAATGAACACTGAAGCTTTCTTT
TRBV30	TRBJ1-3	.	.	CAWSTVSGNTIYF	TGTGCCTGGTCGACAGTCTCTGGAAACACCATATATTTT
TRBV19	TRBJ1-5	.	TRBD1	CASSPGQAPEPQHF	TGTGCCAGTAGTCCGGGACAGGCCCCTGAACCCCAGCATTTT
TRBV24-1	TRBJ1-2	.	.	CATSQDQGSGYTF	TGTGCCACCAGTCAGGATCAGGGTAGTGGCTACACCTTC
TRBV27	TRBJ2-7	.	TRBD1	CASSLRGVPDRGSSYEQYF	TGTGCCAGCAGTTTAAGGGGGGTCCCCGACAGGGGGTCCTCCTACGAGCAGTACTTC
TRBV27	TRBJ2-7	few	.	CASSLSRGHEQYF	TGTGCCAGCAGTTTATCCAGGGGCCACGAGCAGTACTTC
TRBV14	TRBJ2-1	.	.	CASSQILLGEQFF	TGTGCCAGCAGCCAAATTCTTCTAGGTGAGCAGTTCTTC
TRBV19	TRBJ2-2	.	TRBD1	CASSRGQGGRSGELFF	TGTGCCAGTAGTCGCGGACAGGGGGGTCGATCCGGGGAGCTGTTTTTT
TRBV6-4	TRBJ2-4	.	.	CASSDSESTQYF	TGTGCCAGCAGCGACTCAGAGAGTACTCAGTACTTC
TRBV10-1	TRBJ2-1	.	TRBD2	CASSENPPASGQFF	TGCGCCAGCAGTGAGAACCCCCCGGCTAGCGGGCAGTTCTTC
TRBV2	TRBJ2-1	many	.	CASTRSGTWRIF	TGTGCCAGCACCAGATCCGGGACTTGGAGGATCTTC
TRBV15	TRBJ2-4	.	TRBD2	CATSITKAGLGNIQYF	TGTGCCACCAGCATCACAAAAGCGGGGTTGGGAAACATTCAGTACTTC
TRBV7-9	TRBJ2-7	.	TRBD2	CASSLDAAGRSYEQYF	TGTGCCAGCAGCTTAGACGCAGCGGGGAGATCCTACGAGCAGTACTTC
TRBV9	TRBJ2-7	once	TRBD1	CASSVAQGASEQYF	TGTGCCAGCAGCGTAGCACAGGGGGCTTCCGAGCAGTACTTC
TRBV30	TRBJ1-1	.	.	CAWTRQMNTEAFF	TGTGCCTGGACTCGACAGATGAACACTGAAGCTTTCTTT
TRBV29-1	TRBJ1-1	few	.	CSVGRGQGSAEAFF	TGCAGCGTTGGCCGAGGGCAGGGGAGCGCTGAAGCTTTCTTT
TRBV7-2	TRBJ2-1	.	TRBD2	CASRGTSGVIDEQFF	TGTGCCAGCAGGGGGACTAGCGGGGTTATCGATGAGCAGTTCTTC
TRBV7-2	TRBJ2-7	.	TRBD1	CASTRDAGGSSYEQYF	TGTGCCAGCACCCGGGACGCAGGGGGATCATCCTACGAGCAGTACTTC
TRBV10-3	TRBJ2-5	.	.	CAISEAGTGTQETQYF	TGTGCCATCAGTGAAGCGGGGACAGGAACCCAAGAGACCCAGTACTTC
TRBV20-1	TRBJ2-3	.	TRBD2	CSASRLAGVTDTQYF	TGCAGTGCTAGTAGGCTAGCGGGGGTCACAGATACGCAGTATTTT
TRBV18	TRBJ1-3	.	.	CASSRLQGSGNTIYF	TGTGCCAGCTCACGACTGCAGGGCTCTGGAAACACCATATATTTT
TRBV19	TRBJ2-7	.	.	CASSSGQGGTYEQYF	TGTGCCAGTAGTAGCGGACAGGGAGGGACCTACGAGCAGTACTTC
TRBV7-3	TRBJ2-5	once	TRBD2	CASSPAAGGFETQYF	TGTGCCAGCAGCCCTGCTGCGGGGGGGTTCGAGACCCAGTACTTC
TRBV2	TRBJ2-2	few	.	CASSGAAATGELFF	TGTGCCAGCAGTGGTGCGGCGGCTACCGGGGAGCTGTTTTTT
TRBV7-3	TRBJ1-6	.	TRBD1	CASSLTGGDSPLHF	TGTGCCAGCAGCCTTACAGGGGGAGATTCACCCCTCCACTTT
TRBV5-1	TRBJ2-2	.	.	CASSSTGFGTGELFF	TGCGCCAGCAGCTCGACGGGGTTTGGCACCGGGGAGCTGTTTTTT
TRBV5-4	TRBJ1-4	.	.	CASSEFATNEKLFF	TGTGCCAGCAGCGAGTTTGCAACTAATGAAAAACTGTTTTTT
TRBV18	TRBJ2-5	few	.	CASSPKAGVETQYF	TGTGCCAGCTCACCAAAGGCGGGTGTCGAGACCCAGTACTTC
TRBV9	TRBJ2-3	few	TRBD2	CASSVVSLAGGRDTQYF	TGTGCCAGCAGCGTAGTGAGCCTAGCGGGGGGGAGAGATACGCAGTATTTT